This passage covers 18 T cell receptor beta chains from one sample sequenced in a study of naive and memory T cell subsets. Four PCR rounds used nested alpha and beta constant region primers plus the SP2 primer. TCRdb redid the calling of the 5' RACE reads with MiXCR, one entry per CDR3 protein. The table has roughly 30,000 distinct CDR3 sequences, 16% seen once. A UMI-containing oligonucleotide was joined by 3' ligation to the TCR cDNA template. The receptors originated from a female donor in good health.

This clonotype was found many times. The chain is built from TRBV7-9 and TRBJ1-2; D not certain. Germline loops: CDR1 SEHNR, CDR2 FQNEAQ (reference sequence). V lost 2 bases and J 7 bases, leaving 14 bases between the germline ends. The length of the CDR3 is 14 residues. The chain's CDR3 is CASSLSPRTFGYTF. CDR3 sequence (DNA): TGTGCCAGCAGCTTATCCCCCCGGACGTTTGGCTACACCTTC.

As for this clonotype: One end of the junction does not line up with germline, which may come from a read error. In nucleotides, the CDR3 is TGTAGTGCCGGAAGACTAGCGGGGGACTGGGGCACAGATACGCAGTATTTT. Its protein is CSAGRLAGDWGTDTQYF. The rearrangement uses TRBV20-1 and TRBJ2-3; TRBD2 matches at 12 bases. The germline V gene has CDR1 DFQATT and CDR2 SNEGSKA (reference sequence). The CDR3 is 17 amino acids.

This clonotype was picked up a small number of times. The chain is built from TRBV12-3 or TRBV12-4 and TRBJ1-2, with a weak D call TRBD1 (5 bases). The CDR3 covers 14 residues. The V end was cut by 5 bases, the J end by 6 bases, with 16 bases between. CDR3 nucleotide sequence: TGTGCCAGCAGTCCCTCGCGGAGGGACCATGGCTACACCTTC. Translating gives CASSPSRRDHGYTF.

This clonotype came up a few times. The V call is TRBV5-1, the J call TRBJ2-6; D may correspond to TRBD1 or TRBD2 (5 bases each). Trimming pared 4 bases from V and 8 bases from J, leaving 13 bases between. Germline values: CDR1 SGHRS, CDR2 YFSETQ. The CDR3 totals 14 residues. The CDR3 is CASSGDEGPNVLTF. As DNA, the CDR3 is TGCGCCAGCAGCGGGGATGAGGGGCCCAACGTCCTGACTTTC.

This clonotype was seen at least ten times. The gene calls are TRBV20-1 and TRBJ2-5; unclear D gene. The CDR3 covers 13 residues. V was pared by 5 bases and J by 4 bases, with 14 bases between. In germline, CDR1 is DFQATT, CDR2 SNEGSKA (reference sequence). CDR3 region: CSAPRESGETQYF. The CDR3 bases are TGCAGTGCTCCCCGAGAATCGGGAGAGACCCAGTACTTC.

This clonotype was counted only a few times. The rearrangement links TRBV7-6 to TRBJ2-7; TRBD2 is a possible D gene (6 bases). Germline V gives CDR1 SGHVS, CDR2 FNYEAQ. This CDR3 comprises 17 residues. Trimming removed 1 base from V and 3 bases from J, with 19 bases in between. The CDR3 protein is CASSLEGGETLIYEQYF. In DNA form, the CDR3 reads TGTGCCAGCAGCTTAGAAGGAGGGGAAACCCTTATCTACGAGCAGTACTTC.

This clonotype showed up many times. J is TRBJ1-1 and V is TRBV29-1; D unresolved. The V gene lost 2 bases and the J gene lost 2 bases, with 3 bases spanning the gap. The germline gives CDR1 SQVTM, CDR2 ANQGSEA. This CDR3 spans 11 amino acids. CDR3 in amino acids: CSVERNTEAFF. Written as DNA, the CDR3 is TGCAGCGTTGAAAGAAACACTGAAGCTTTCTTT. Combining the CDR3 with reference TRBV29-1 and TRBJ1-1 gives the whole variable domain SAVISQKPSRDICQRGTSLTIQCQVDSQVTMMFWYRQQPGQSLTLIATANQGSEATYESGFVIDKFPISRPNLTFSTLTVSNMSPEDSSIYLCSVERNTEAFFGQGTRLTVV.

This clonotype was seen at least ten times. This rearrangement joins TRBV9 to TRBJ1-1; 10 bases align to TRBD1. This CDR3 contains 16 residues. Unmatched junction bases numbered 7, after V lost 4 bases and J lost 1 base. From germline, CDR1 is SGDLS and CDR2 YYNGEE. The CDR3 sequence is CASSPRTGGWNTEAFF. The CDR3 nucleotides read TGTGCCAGCAGCCCGCGGACAGGGGGATGGAACACTGAAGCTTTCTTT.

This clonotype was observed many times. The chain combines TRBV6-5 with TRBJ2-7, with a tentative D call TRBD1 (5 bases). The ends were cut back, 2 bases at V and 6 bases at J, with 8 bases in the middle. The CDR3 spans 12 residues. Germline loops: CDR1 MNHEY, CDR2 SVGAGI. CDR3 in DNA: TGTGCCAGCAGTTACGCAAGGGGCGAGCAGTACTTC. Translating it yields CASSYARGEQYF.

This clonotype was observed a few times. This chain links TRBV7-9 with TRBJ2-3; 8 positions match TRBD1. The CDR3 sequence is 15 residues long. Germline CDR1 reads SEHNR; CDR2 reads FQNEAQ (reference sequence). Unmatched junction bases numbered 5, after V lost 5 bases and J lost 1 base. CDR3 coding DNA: TGTGCCAGCAGCCAGGTACAGGGGGGCACAGATACGCAGTATTTT. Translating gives CASSQVQGGTDTQYF.

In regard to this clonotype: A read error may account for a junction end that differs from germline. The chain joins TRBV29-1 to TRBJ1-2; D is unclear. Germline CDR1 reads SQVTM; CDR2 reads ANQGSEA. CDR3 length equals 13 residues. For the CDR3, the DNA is TGCAGCGTTGTAGTTGCGGGAAGCGGTGGCGACACCTTC. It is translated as CSVVVAGSGGDTF.

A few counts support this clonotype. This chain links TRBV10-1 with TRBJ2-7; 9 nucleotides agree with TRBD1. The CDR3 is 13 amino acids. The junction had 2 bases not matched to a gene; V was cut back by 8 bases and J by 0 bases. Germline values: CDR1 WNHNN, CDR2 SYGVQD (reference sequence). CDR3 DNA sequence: TGCGCCAGCGGGGACAGGGTCTCCTACGAGCAGTACTTC. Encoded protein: CASGDRVSYEQYF.

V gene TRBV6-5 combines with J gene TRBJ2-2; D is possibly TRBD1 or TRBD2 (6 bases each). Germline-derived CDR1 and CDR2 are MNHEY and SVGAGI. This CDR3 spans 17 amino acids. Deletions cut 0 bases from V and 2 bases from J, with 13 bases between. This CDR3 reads CASSYSNGGGNTGELFF. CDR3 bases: TGTGCCAGCAGTTACTCTAACGGAGGGGGAAACACCGGGGAGCTGTTTTTT.

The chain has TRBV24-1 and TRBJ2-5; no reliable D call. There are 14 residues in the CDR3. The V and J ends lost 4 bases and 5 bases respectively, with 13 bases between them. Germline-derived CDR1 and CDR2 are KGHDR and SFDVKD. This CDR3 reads CATSESEVPETQYF. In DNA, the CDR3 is TGTGCCACCAGTGAGTCCGAAGTACCGGAGACCCAGTACTTC.

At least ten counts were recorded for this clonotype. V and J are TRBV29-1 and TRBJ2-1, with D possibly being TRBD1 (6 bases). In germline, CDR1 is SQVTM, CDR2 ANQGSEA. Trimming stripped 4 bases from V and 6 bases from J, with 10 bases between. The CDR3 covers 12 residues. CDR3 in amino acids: CSVGPGANEQFF. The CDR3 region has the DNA TGCAGCGTTGGCCCAGGGGCCAATGAGCAGTTCTTC.

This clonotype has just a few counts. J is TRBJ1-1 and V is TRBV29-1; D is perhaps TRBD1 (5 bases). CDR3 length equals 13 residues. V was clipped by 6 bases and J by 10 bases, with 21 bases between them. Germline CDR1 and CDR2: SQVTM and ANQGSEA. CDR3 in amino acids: CSVRGRERSLAFF. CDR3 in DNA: TGCAGCGTGCGAGGCAGGGAGAGGTCATTAGCTTTCTTT.

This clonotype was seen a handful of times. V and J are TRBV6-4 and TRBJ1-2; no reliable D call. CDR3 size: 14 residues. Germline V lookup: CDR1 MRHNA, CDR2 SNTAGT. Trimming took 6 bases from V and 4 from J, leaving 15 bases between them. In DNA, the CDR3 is TGTGCCAGCAGCCCGGGGAGAAAGGGCTATGGCTACACCTTC. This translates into CASSPGRKGYGYTF.

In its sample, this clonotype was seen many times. The CDR3 nucleotides are TGCAGTGCTAGAGATGCAGGCGATTCCCCCTACGAGCAGTACTTC. The encoded protein is CSARDAGDSPYEQYF. The genes are TRBV20-1 and TRBJ2-7; no clear D gene. The CDR3 extends over 15 amino acids. Trimming pared 0 bases from V and 2 bases from J, leaving 14 bases between. Looked up from germline, CDR1 is DFQATT and CDR2 is SNEGSKA (reference sequence).